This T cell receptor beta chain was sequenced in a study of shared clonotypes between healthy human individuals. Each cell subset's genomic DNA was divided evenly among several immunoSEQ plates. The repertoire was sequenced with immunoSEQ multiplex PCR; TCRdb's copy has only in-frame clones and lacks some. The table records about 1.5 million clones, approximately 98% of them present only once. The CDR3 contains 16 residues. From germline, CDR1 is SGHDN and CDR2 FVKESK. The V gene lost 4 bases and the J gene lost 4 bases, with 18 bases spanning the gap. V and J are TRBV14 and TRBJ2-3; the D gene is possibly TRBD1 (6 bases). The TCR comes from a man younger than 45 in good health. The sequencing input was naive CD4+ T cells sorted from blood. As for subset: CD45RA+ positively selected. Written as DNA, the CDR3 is TGTGCCAGCAGCCTAAGGACAGTAAGATTGGCAGATACGCAGTATTTT. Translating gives CASSLRTVRLADTQYF.